What follows are 28 T cell receptor beta chains derived from one specimen sequenced in a study of long-term antiretroviral therapy in people with HIV. The libraries were made with immunoSEQ v3.0 at survey level. Sequenced by immunoSEQ multiplex PCR; TCRdb stores in-frame clones only, minus some. Of under 20,000 clones listed, 80% are singletons. The source was unsorted PBMCs, collected 0.2 years after starting antiretroviral therapy. Source of these receptors: a woman aged 40 to 55 with HIV.

This sequence joins TRBV29-1 and TRBJ2-5, with D uncertain. The germline CDR1 and CDR2 sequences are SQVTM and ANQGSEA. CDR3 size: 14 residues. Trimming left V 2 bases short and J 2 bases short, with 12 bases between. The CDR3 here is CSVEFDLTQETQYF. CDR3 sequence (DNA): TGCAGCGTTGAATTTGACTTGACACAAGAGACCCAGTACTTC.

V is TRBV5-4 and J is TRBJ2-5; 7 bases match TRBD1. The CDR3 consists of 15 residues. Germline V gene sequence: CDR1 SGHNT, CDR2 YYREEE (reference sequence). The J segment lost 1 base and the V segment lost 7 bases, leaving 10 bases of the junction unmatched. The CDR3 nucleotides are TGTGCCAGCGGACCCCCGGGACAGAGCCAAGAGACCCAGTACTTC. The encoded protein is CASGPPGQSQETQYF.

The V call is TRBV2, the J call TRBJ1-2, with no clear D. CDR3 length equals 11 residues. The germline CDR1 and CDR2 sequences are SNHLY and FYNNEI. The V and J ends lost 7 bases and 2 bases respectively, with 5 bases between them. CDR3 residues: CASTINYGYTF. The CDR3 DNA is TGTGCCAGCACGATAAACTATGGCTACACCTTC.

This clone was seen a few times. The V call is TRBV7-2, the J call TRBJ2-3, with 8 positions matching TRBD2. With V trimmed by 0 bases and J by 5 bases, 4 bases remained unmatched. CDR1 is SGHTA and CDR2 is FQGNSA in the germline V gene. The CDR3 length is 15 residues. The CDR3 loop is CASSLARRGEDTQYF. As DNA, the CDR3 is TGTGCCAGCAGCTTAGCGCGGCGGGGGGAAGATACGCAGTATTTT.

This rearrangement joins TRBV10-3 to TRBJ2-1; a possible D gene is TRBD2 (6 bases). The ends were cut back, 5 bases at V and 6 bases at J, with 20 bases in the middle. CDR3 length: 16 amino acids. Per germline, CDR1 ENHRY and CDR2 SYGVKD. The chain's CDR3 is CAISFEVVAGGNEQFF. The CDR3 nucleotides are TGTGCCATCAGTTTCGAGGTGGTGGCCGGGGGCAATGAGCAGTTCTTC.

This clone was detected a few times. The chain links TRBV5-1 to TRBJ2-7; perhaps TRBD2 as D (5 bases). V lost 5 bases and J lost 3, with 15 bases in between. Germline-derived CDR1 and CDR2 are SGHRS and YFSETQ. The CDR3 runs 14 residues. CDR3 sequence: CASSIKGDVYEQYF. The CDR3 DNA reads as TGCGCCAGCAGTATCAAGGGAGACGTCTACGAGCAGTACTTC.

This chain joins TRBV27 and TRBJ2-7; 9 nucleotides line up with TRBD2. V trimming: 4 bases; J trimming: 3 bases; junction bases outside the gene matches: 1. Germline lookup yields CDR1 MNHEY and CDR2 SMNVEV (reference sequence). The CDR3 has 13 residues. CDR3 bases: TGTGCCAGCAGTTCTAGCGGGGTCTACGAGCAGTACTTC. Translated: CASSSSGVYEQYF.

This clone was detected once. The J gene is TRBJ2-3, the V gene TRBV30; 7 nucleotides match TRBD2. Germline V gene sequence: CDR1 GTSNPN, CDR2 SVGIG (reference sequence). Germline trimming cut 3 bases from V and 1 base from J; bases unmatched to any gene: 4. The CDR3 extends over 14 amino acids. CDR3 region: CAWRVGLGTDTQYF. Written as DNA, the CDR3 is TGTGCCTGGAGGGTTGGACTAGGCACAGATACGCAGTATTTT.

The chain is built from TRBV6-5 and TRBJ2-7; 7 nucleotides agree with TRBD2. Germline loops: CDR1 MNHEY, CDR2 SVGAGI. The junction had 3 bases not matched to a gene; V was cut back by 2 bases and J by 2 bases. This CDR3 is 14 amino acids long. CDR3 amino acids: CASSYASGAYEQYF. For the CDR3, the DNA is TGTGCCAGCAGTTACGCTAGCGGAGCCTACGAGCAGTACTTC.

This rearrangement joins TRBV29-1 to TRBJ2-1, with D perhaps matching TRBD1 (5 bases). The length of the CDR3 is 13 residues. CDR1 and CDR2 (germline): SQVTM, ANQGSEA. The germline V and J ends were trimmed by 4 bases and 9 bases, with 16 bases remaining between them. CDR3 region: CSVVLPVQGEQFF. CDR3 coding DNA: TGCAGCGTTGTCTTACCTGTTCAGGGTGAGCAGTTCTTC.

The chain is built from TRBV29-1 and TRBJ2-7, with a weak D call TRBD1 (5 bases). Germline loops: CDR1 SQVTM, CDR2 ANQGSEA. Trimming took 6 bases from V and 3 from J, leaving 12 bases between them. The CDR3 has 12 amino acids. The CDR3 DNA reads TGCAGCGTACAAGGACACGACTACGAGCAGTACTTC. Its translation is CSVQGHDYEQYF.

This clone has just a few counts. The chain employs TRBV5-1 and TRBJ1-1; D remains ambiguous. The CDR3 covers 12 residues. V lost 5 bases and J lost 3, with 8 bases in between. CDR1 is SGHRS, CDR2 YFSETQ, per germline. The CDR3 sequence is CASRRQDTEAFF. The CDR3 coding sequence is TGCGCCAGCAGGCGTCAAGACACTGAAGCTTTCTTT.

The rearrangement uses TRBV30 and TRBJ2-3; 7 nucleotides align to TRBD2. The CDR3 totals 17 residues. Germline V gene data show CDR1 as GTSNPN and CDR2 as SVGIG (reference sequence). Trimming took 0 bases from V and 4 from J; bases not matched to a gene: 13. CDR3 residues: CAWSVQVLGGGADTQYF. In DNA, the CDR3 is TGTGCCTGGAGTGTACAGGTGTTGGGCGGGGGAGCAGATACGCAGTATTTT.

The chain combines TRBV10-1 with TRBJ1-3; D remains ambiguous. The CDR3 contains 15 residues. CDR1 is WNHNN and CDR2 is SYGVQD in the germline V gene (reference sequence). V was clipped by 10 bases and J by 12 bases, with 28 bases between them. The CDR3 reads CANKSGPGVGDGIYF. The CDR3 DNA follows: TGCGCCAACAAATCAGGTCCCGGTGTCGGTGACGGCATATATTTT.

V gene TRBV20-1 combines with J gene TRBJ1-1, with a weak D call TRBD1 (5 bases). The germline V gene encodes CDR1 DFQATT and CDR2 SNEGSKA (reference sequence). The CDR3 sequence is 11 residues long. V was shortened by 7 bases and J by 5 bases, with 11 bases between the two germline ends. CDR3 residues: CSVQGVTEAFF. The CDR3 DNA reads as TGCAGTGTTCAGGGAGTGACTGAAGCTTTCTTT.

This chain links TRBV19 with TRBJ1-5, with 9 bases that match TRBD1. The germline CDR1 and CDR2 sequences are LNHDA and SQIVND (reference sequence). The V gene end was trimmed by 6 bases and the J gene end by 3 bases; junction bases not matched to a gene: 6. This CDR3 spans 15 amino acids. CDR3 sequence: CASSARDRDNQPQHF. CDR3 DNA sequence: TGTGCCAGTAGCGCCCGGGACAGGGACAATCAGCCCCAGCATTTT.

The table lists this clone with a few counts. The chain is built from TRBV5-6 and TRBJ1-2; D remains unclear. Between the trimmed V and J ends, which lost 0 bases and 7 bases, there was a span of 4 bases. CDR1 is SGHDT, CDR2 YYEEEE, per germline. The CDR3 spans 11 residues. The CDR3 DNA reads as TGTGCCAGCAGCTTGGGCAGTGGCTACACCTTC. Its protein is CASSLGSGYTF.

CDR3 in DNA: TGTGCCTCAAGTCGGGGCATGAACACTGAAGCTTTCTTT. Its translation is CASSRGMNTEAFF. J is TRBJ1-1 and V is TRBV19, with a tentative D call TRBD1 (5 bases). The ends were cut back, 11 bases at V and 0 bases at J, with 13 bases in the middle. This CDR3 has 13 amino acids. Germline CDR1 LNHDA, CDR2 SQIVND (reference sequence).

This rearrangement joins TRBV5-1 to TRBJ2-7, with 8 bases that match TRBD1. The germline V gene has CDR1 SGHRS and CDR2 YFSETQ. The CDR3 totals 16 residues. V was clipped by 1 base and J by 5 bases; unmatched bases: 11. The CDR3 coding sequence is TGCGCCAGCAGCTTGATACCGGACAGGGTGCCCCACGAGCAGTACTTC. Translation: CASSLIPDRVPHEQYF.

This clone was detected a few times. This CDR3 reads CASSPHREAEAFF. The CDR3 DNA reads as TGTGCCAGCAGTCCCCACAGGGAAGCGGAGGCTTTCTTT. V usage is TRBV6-1 and J usage is TRBJ1-1; possible D gene TRBD1, 6 bases. The CDR3 totals 13 residues. CDR1 and CDR2 from the germline V gene are MNHNS and SASEGT. Trimming cost V 5 bases and J 11 bases, with 18 bases left between them.

This clone was observed a few times. The V call is TRBV11-2, the J call TRBJ1-4; possibly TRBD1 for D (6 bases). Trimming shortened V by 5 bases and J by 2 bases, and 9 bases separated the two germline ends. The CDR3 is made up of 14 amino acids. CDR1 and CDR2 from the germline V gene are SGHAT and FQNNGV. The CDR3 nucleotides read TGTGCCAGCAGCCTGGACAGCACTAATGAAAAACTGTTTTTT. Its translation: CASSLDSTNEKLFF.

The genes are TRBV5-4 and TRBJ1-3; D is ambiguous. This CDR3 has 16 residues. V was clipped by 4 bases and J by 0 bases, with 14 bases between them. The germline V gene has CDR1 SGHNT and CDR2 YYREEE (reference sequence). Written as DNA, the CDR3 is TGTGCCAGCAGCCCGGGGTCGGTCAGCTCTGGAAACACCATATATTTT. Translating gives CASSPGSVSSGNTIYF.

This clone was observed a single time. This chain uses TRBV10-1 with TRBJ2-1; TRBD2 matches 11 bases. This CDR3 region has 15 residues. CDR1 WNHNN and CDR2 SYGVQD come from the germline V gene (reference sequence). V was pared by 6 bases and J by 6 bases, with 7 bases of the junction left unmatched. CDR3 loop: CASSLSGGASNEQFF. The CDR3 nucleotides are TGCGCCAGCAGCCTTAGCGGGGGGGCGTCCAATGAGCAGTTCTTC.

The genes are TRBV27 and TRBJ1-5; D is uncertain. CDR3 length: 14 amino acids. The ends were cut back, 2 bases at V and 9 bases at J, with 14 bases in the middle. Germline CDR1 and CDR2: MNHEY and SMNVEV (reference sequence). The CDR3 is CASSLTQNLSPQHF. The CDR3 DNA sequence: TGTGCCAGCAGTTTAACACAAAACTTGTCGCCCCAGCATTTT.

The J gene is TRBJ2-7, the V gene TRBV5-4, with 8 nucleotides matching TRBD1. Germline V CDR1 and CDR2: SGHNT, YYREEE (reference sequence). The ends lost 4 bases at V and 3 bases at J; junction bases unmatched: 3. This CDR3 comprises 13 residues. The CDR3 DNA follows: TGTGCCAGCAGCCTGGGACAGGTCTACGAGCAGTACTTC. It yields the protein CASSLGQVYEQYF.

The rearrangement joins TRBV29-1 to TRBJ2-7; D is perhaps TRBD2 (6 bases). V dropped 6 bases and J dropped 6 bases, with 12 bases sitting between them. The CDR3 covers 11 residues. Germline V lookup: CDR1 SQVTM, CDR2 ANQGSEA. For the CDR3, the DNA is TGCAGCGTACTTAAGGAGGGCGAGCAGTACTTC. It codes for CSVLKEGEQYF.

V and J are TRBV5-1 and TRBJ1-4, with TRBD1 identical over 8 bases. The V gene end was trimmed by 4 bases and the J gene end by 7 bases; junction bases not matched to a gene: 12. CDR1 SGHRS and CDR2 YFSETQ come from the germline V gene. The CDR3 consists of 16 residues. DNA of the CDR3: TGCGCCAGCAGCCAGGGGGCAGGGGGCTTTGGTGAAAAACTGTTTTTT. Amino acid sequence: CASSQGAGGFGEKLFF.

The chain is built from TRBV9 and TRBJ2-7; 7 bases match TRBD1. CDR3 size: 14 residues. The junction had 5 bases not matched to a gene; V was cut back by 4 bases and J by 1 base. Per germline, CDR1 SGDLS and CDR2 YYNGEE. The CDR3, as DNA: TGTGCCAGCAGCCCTGGGACAGCTTCCTACGAGCAGTACTTC. This gives the protein CASSPGTASYEQYF.